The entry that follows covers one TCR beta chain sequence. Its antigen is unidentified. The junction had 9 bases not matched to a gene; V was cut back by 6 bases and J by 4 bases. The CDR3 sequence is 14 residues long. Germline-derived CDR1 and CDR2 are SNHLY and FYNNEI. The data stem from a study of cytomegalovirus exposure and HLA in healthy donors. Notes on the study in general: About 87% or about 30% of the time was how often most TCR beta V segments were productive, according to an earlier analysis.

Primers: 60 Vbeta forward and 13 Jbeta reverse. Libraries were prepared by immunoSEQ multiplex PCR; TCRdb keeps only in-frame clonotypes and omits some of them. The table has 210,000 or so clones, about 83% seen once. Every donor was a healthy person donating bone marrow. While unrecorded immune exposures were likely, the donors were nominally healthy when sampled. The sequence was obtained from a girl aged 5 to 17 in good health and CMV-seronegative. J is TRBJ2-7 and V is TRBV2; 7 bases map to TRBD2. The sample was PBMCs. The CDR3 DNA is TGTGCCAGCAGGAGGGACCGGGAGGTTTACGAGCAGTACTTC. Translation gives CASRRDREVYEQYF.